The clone carrying this T cell receptor (beta chain) has more than one count but fewer than ten. Antigen unknown. V shed 7 bases and J shed 2 bases, with 9 bases lying between them. This CDR3 contains 13 residues. Germline V gene data show CDR1 as LNHDA and CDR2 as SQIVND (reference sequence). This sample is part of a study of T cell repertoires in cytomegalovirus infection. TCRdb re-analysed the reads in MiXCR, keeping a single row per CDR3 protein. The sample lists some 500,000 distinct CDR3 sequences, about 33% occurring once. The receptor's source is a human donor in good health (CMV status not recorded). Some clones in this sample may be carry-over from other donors' samples. The chain is built from TRBV19 and TRBJ2-1; D is ambiguous. The specimen was cultured PBMCs, collected from culture after CMV antigen stimulation. In DNA, the CDR3 is TGTGCCAGTATCAAGTCTCCCTACAATGAGCAGTTCTTC. Protein: CASIKSPYNEQFF.